These 15 T cell receptor beta chains were all obtained from the same sample, sequenced in a study of blood T cell repertoires in COVID-19. The assay was immunoSEQ multiplex PCR, and TCRdb's table has in-frame clones only and misses some. The table lists fewer than 100,000 clones, about 89% of them singletons. The sequencing sample was made of peripheral blood. The receptors stem from a human donor with acute or convalescent COVID-19. The donor label of this sample is uncertain.

The gene calls are TRBV30 and TRBJ1-2; a possible D gene is TRBD1 (5 bases). Germline values: CDR1 GTSNPN, CDR2 SVGIG (reference sequence). The V end was cut by 5 bases, the J end by 2 bases, with 12 bases between. This CDR3 has 13 residues. In nucleotides, the CDR3 is TGTGCCTGGGGTCGCGGGGGGAACTATGGCTACACCTTC. It encodes CAWGRGGNYGYTF.

The table lists this clone with a count of one. As DNA, the CDR3 is TGTGCCAGCGGAGCTAGCGGCCCCACAGATACGCAGTATTTT. Translation: CASGASGPTDTQYF. The chain carries TRBV9 and TRBJ2-3; TRBD2 agrees at 7 bases. Trimming took 7 bases from V and 2 from J; bases not matched to a gene: 7. Germline CDR1 is SGDLS and CDR2 is YYNGEE. The CDR3 consists of 14 residues.

The gene calls are TRBV6-5 and TRBJ1-2; D gene unclear. This CDR3 region has 13 residues. Germline V gene sequence: CDR1 MNHEY, CDR2 SVGAGI. V dropped 0 bases and J dropped 4 bases, with 6 bases sitting between them. CDR3 in DNA: TGTGCCAGCAGTTACTCCCAAATCTATGGCTACACCTTC. This encodes CASSYSQIYGYTF.

V usage is TRBV6-6 and J usage is TRBJ2-5; TRBD2 aligns across 14 bases. This CDR3 spans 15 amino acids. J gave up 1 base and V 5 bases, and 0 bases lay outside the gene matches. Looked up from germline, CDR1 is MNHNY and CDR2 is SVGAGI (reference sequence). The CDR3 region is CASSGTSGGQETQYF. CDR3 bases: TGTGCCAGCAGTGGGACTAGCGGGGGCCAAGAGACCCAGTACTTC.

The chain recombines TRBV9 with TRBJ1-3, with TRBD1 matching 7 bases. Unmatched junction bases numbered 16, after V lost 4 bases and J lost 0 bases. This CDR3 is built from 19 residues. Germline V gene data show CDR1 as SGDLS and CDR2 as YYNGEE. The CDR3 protein is CASSPTPRGQRSSGNTIYF. For the CDR3, the DNA is TGTGCCAGCAGCCCGACCCCCCGGGGACAGAGGAGCTCTGGAAACACCATATATTTT.

This chain joins TRBV5-1 and TRBJ1-3; a possible D gene is TRBD1 (5 bases). Trimming left V 0 bases short and J 3 bases short, with 10 bases between. CDR3 length: 15 residues. Germline V lookup: CDR1 SGHRS, CDR2 YFSETQ. CDR3 DNA sequence: TGCGCCAGCAGCTTGGACAGGTCTCTTGGAAACACCATATATTTT. It translates to CASSLDRSLGNTIYF.

The chain has TRBV21-1 and TRBJ1-1; the table's D call, TRBD1, has no DNA check behind it. TRBV21-1 is deemed a pseudogene. This CDR3 is built from 15 residues. The CDR3 here is CASSKGETGGNEAFF. The DNA for the CDR3 is TGTGCCAGCAGCAAAGGAGAGACAGGGGGCAATGAAGCTTTCTTT.

The gene calls are TRBV2 and TRBJ2-1, with D possibly being TRBD2 (7 bases). This CDR3 has 15 amino acids. Germline loops: CDR1 SNHLY, CDR2 FYNNEI. The germline V and J ends were trimmed by 3 bases and 6 bases, with 15 bases remaining between them. This chain's CDR3 is CASSDHSAGANEQFF. CDR3 sequence (DNA): TGTGCCAGCAGTGATCATTCGGCGGGGGCCAATGAGCAGTTCTTC.

The rearrangement joins TRBV7-2 to TRBJ2-7, with unresolved D. This CDR3 contains 13 residues. With 1 base removed from V and 3 bases from J, the gap between germline ends came to 7 bases. Germline CDR1 SGHTA, CDR2 FQGNSA. The CDR3, as DNA: TGTGCCAGCAGCTTAGTTCAGGACTACGAGCAGTACTTC. As protein: CASSLVQDYEQYF.

The chain carries TRBV19 and TRBJ2-5, with D maybe TRBD1 (6 bases). The CDR3 is 15 amino acids. Germline V gene data show CDR1 as LNHDA and CDR2 as SQIVND (reference sequence). Trimming shortened V by 7 bases and J by 5 bases, and 20 bases separated the two germline ends. CDR3 protein: CASNPSDRPSETQYF. The DNA of the CDR3 is TGTGCCAGTAACCCATCGGACAGACCTTCGGAGACCCAGTACTTC.

V gene TRBV11-3 combines with J gene TRBJ1-1, with D possibly matching TRBD1 (6 bases). V gave up 4 bases and J gave up 7 bases, with 10 bases separating them. Per the germline V gene, CDR1 is SGHNT and CDR2 is YENEEA. The length of the CDR3 is 12 residues. This chain's CDR3 is CASSSNRVEAFF. CDR3 nucleotide sequence: TGTGCCAGCAGCTCGAACAGGGTTGAAGCTTTCTTT.

This chain joins TRBV28 and TRBJ2-2, with 8 bases lining up with TRBD2. Germline V gives CDR1 MDHEN, CDR2 SYDVKM. This CDR3 comprises 16 residues. J gave up 0 bases and V 3 bases, and 3 bases lay outside the gene matches. This chain's CDR3 is CASSFGGGSNTGELFF. Written as DNA, the CDR3 is TGTGCCAGCAGTTTTGGCGGGGGGTCGAACACCGGGGAGCTGTTTTTT.

The J gene is TRBJ1-5, the V gene TRBV11-2, with D tentatively TRBD1 (6 bases). V was cut by 6 bases and J by 2 bases, with 14 bases left in between. The V gene's germline CDR1 is SGHAT and CDR2 FQNNGV. This CDR3 has 15 residues. The CDR3 protein is CASSNGGAGNQPQHF. As DNA, the CDR3 is TGTGCCAGCAGTAACGGGGGGGCGGGCAATCAGCCCCAGCATTTT. The whole variable domain, filled in from reference TRBV11-2 and TRBJ1-5, reads EAGVAQSPRYKIIEKRQSVAFWCNPISGHATLYWYQQILGQGPKLLIQFQNNGVVDDSQLPKDRFSAERLKGVDSTLKIQPAKLEDSAVYLCASSNGGAGNQPQHFGDGTRLSIL.

The V call is TRBV28, the J call TRBJ2-7; 12 bases align to TRBD1. Germline lookup yields CDR1 MDHEN and CDR2 SYDVKM. The CDR3 is 15 amino acids. V lost 6 bases and J lost 12; bases outside the gene matches: 15. The CDR3 sequence is CASSLTGQGAGGPYF. In DNA, the CDR3 is TGTGCCAGCAGCTTGACGGGACAGGGGGCCGGGGGTCCGTACTTC.

This chain links TRBV20-1 with TRBJ2-3; D remains ambiguous. V lost 3 bases to trimming and J lost 4 bases, with 14 bases between them. The CDR3 has 14 amino acids. Looked up from germline, CDR1 is DFQATT and CDR2 is SNEGSKA (reference sequence). The CDR3 is CSASVGGGADTQYF. The DNA of the CDR3 is TGCAGTGCTAGTGTCGGTGGCGGCGCAGATACGCAGTATTTT.